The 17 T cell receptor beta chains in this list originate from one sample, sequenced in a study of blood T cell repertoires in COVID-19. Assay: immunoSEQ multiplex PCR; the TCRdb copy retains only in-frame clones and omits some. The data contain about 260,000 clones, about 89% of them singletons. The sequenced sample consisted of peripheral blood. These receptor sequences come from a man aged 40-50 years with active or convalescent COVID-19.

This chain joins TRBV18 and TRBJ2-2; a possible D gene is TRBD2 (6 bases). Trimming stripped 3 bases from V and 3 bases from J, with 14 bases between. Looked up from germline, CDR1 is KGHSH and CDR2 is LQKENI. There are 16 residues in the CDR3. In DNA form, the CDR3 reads TGTGCCAGCTCACCGGAGGGATCCGGTGACACCGGGGAGCTGTTTTTT. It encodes CASSPEGSGDTGELFF.

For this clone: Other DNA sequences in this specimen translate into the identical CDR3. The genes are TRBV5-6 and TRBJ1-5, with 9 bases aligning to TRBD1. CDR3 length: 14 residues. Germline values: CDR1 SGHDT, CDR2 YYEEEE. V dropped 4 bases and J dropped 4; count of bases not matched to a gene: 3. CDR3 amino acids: CASSKGQGNQPQHF. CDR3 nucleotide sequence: TGTGCCAGCAGCAAGGGACAGGGAAATCAGCCCCAGCATTTT.

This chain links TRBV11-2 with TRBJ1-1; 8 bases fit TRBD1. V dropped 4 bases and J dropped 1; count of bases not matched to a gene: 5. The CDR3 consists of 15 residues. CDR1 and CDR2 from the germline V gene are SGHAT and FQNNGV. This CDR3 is CASSSPGQANTEAFF. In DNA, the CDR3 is TGTGCCAGCAGCTCCCCGGGACAGGCGAACACTGAAGCTTTCTTT.

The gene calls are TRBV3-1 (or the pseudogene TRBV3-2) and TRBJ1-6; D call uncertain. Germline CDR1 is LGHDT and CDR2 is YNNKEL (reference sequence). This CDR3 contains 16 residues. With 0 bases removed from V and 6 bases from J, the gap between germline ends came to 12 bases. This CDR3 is CASSQEKWTINSPLHF. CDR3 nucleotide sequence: TGTGCCAGCAGCCAAGAAAAGTGGACTATTAATTCACCCCTCCACTTT.

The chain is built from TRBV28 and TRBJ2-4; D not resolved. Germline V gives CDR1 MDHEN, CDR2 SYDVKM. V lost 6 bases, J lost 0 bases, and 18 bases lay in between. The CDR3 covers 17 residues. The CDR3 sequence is CASRLPRHKGAKNIQYF. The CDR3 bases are TGTGCCAGCAGACTCCCGAGACATAAAGGAGCCAAAAACATTCAGTACTTC.

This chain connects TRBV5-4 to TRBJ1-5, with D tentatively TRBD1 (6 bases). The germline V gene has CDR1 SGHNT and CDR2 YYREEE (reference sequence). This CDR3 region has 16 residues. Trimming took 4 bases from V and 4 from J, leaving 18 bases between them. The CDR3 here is CASSPSPGGLNQPQHF. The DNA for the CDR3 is TGTGCCAGCAGCCCATCACCGGGGGGGCTGAATCAGCCCCAGCATTTT.

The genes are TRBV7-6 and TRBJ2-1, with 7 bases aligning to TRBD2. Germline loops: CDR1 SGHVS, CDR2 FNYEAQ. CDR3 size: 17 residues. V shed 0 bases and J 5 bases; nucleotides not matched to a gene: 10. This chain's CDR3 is CASSLARVTAGDNEQFF. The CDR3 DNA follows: TGTGCCAGCAGCTTAGCGCGTGTTACGGCGGGAGACAATGAGCAGTTCTTC. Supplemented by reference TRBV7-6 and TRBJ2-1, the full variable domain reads GAGVSQSPRYKVTKRGQDVALRCDPISGHVSLYWYRQALGQGPEFLTYFNYEAQQDKSGLPNDRFSAERPEGSISTLTIQRTEQRDSAMYRCASSLARVTAGDNEQFFGPGTRLTVL.

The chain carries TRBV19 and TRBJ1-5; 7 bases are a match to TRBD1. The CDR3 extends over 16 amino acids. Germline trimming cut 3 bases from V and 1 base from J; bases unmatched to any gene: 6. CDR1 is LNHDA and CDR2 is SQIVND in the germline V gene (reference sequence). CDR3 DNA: TGTGCCAGTAGTATCCTCACAGGGGTGAGCAATCAGCCCCAGCATTTT. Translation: CASSILTGVSNQPQHF.

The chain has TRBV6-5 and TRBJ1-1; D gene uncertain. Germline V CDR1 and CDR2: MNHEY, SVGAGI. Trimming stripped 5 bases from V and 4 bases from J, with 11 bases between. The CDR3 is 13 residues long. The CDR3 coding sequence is TGTGCCAGCAGTAGAGGGCTTGGCACTGAAGCTTTCTTT. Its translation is CASSRGLGTEAFF.

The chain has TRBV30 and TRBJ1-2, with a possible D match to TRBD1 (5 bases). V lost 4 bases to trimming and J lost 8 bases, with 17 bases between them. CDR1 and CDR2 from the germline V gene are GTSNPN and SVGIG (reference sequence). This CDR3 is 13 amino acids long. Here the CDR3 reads CAWTGLLVWGYTF. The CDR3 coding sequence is TGTGCCTGGACGGGACTGTTGGTGTGGGGCTACACCTTC.

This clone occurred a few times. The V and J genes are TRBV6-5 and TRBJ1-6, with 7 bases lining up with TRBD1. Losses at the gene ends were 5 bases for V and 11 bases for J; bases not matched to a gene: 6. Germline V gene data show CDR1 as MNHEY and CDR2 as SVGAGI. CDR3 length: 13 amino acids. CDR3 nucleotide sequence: TGTGCCAGCAGTCCGACAGGGATGGCACCCCTCCACTTT. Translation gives CASSPTGMAPLHF.

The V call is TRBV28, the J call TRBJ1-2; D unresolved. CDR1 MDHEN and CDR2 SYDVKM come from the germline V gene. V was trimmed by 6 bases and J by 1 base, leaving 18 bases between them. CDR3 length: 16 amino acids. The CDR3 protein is CASSPRLSIYNYGYTF. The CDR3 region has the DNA TGTGCCAGCAGCCCTCGTCTGAGCATTTATAACTATGGCTACACCTTC.

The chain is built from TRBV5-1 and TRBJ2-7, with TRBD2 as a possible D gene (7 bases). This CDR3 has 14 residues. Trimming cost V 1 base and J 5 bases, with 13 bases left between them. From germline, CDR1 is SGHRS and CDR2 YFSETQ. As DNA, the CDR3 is TGCGCCAGCAGCTTGTACGCGGGGGCCAACGAGCAGTACTTC. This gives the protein CASSLYAGANEQYF.

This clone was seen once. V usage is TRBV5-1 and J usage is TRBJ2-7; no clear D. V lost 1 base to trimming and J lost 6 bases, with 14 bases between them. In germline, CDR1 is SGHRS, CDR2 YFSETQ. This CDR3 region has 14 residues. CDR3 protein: CASSLNRHPGEQYF. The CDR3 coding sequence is TGCGCCAGCAGCTTGAACCGACACCCCGGCGAGCAGTACTTC. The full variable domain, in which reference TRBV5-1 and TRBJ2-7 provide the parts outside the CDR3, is KAGVTQTPRYLIKTRGQQVTLSCSPISGHRSVSWYQQTPGQGLQFLFEYFSETQRNKGNFPGRFSGRQFSNSRSEMNVSTLELGDSALYLCASSLNRHPGEQYFGPGTRLTVT.

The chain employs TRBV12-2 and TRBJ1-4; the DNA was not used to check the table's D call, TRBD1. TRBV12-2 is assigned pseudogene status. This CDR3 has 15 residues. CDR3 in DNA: TGTGCAAGTCGCTCGAACAGGGTTGCTAATGAAAAACTGTTTTTT. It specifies CASRSNRVANEKLFF.

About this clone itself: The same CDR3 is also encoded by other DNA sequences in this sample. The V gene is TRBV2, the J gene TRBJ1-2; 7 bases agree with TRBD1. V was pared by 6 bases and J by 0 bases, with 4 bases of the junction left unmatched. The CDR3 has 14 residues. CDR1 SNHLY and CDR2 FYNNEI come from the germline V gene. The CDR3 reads CASSDQGANYGYTF. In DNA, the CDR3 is TGTGCCAGCAGCGACCAGGGGGCTAACTATGGCTACACCTTC.

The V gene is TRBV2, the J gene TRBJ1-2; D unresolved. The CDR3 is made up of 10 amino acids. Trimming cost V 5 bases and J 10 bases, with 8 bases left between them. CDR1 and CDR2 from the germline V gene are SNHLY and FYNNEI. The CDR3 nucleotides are TGTGCCAGCAGTCGCGATGACTACACCTTC. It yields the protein CASSRDDYTF.